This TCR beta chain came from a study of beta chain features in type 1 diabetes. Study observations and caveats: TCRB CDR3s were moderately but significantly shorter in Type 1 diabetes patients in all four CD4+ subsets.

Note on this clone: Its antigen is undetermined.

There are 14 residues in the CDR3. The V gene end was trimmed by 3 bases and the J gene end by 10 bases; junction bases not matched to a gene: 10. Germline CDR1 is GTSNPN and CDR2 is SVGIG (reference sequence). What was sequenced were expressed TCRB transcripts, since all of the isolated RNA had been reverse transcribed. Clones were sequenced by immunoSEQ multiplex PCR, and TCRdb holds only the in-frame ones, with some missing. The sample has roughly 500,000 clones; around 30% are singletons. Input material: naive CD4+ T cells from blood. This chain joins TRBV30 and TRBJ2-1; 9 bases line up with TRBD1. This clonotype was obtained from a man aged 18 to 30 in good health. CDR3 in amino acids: CAWSTGTGNGEQFF. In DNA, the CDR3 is TGTGCCTGGAGCACCGGGACAGGGAATGGGGAGCAGTTCTTC.